Shown below are 26 T cell receptor beta chains from a single sample sequenced in a study of monozygotic twins with inflammatory bowel disease (dated by TCRdb to between 2017 and 2020). Receptor amplification or capture employed 5' RACE. For sequencing, an Illumina HiSeq 2500 was employed. The reads went through TCRdb reprocessing, and each CDR3 protein sequence gets one entry with no DNA. The sample table gives 310,000 or so distinct CDR3 sequences. Jointly, the top ten make up under 2.5% of the sample. The sequenced material came from blood. The receptor set was obtained from a human donor with ulcerative colitis or Crohn's disease, or a healthy co-twin of an affected twin (not recorded which).

The chain recombines TRBV9 with TRBJ2-1; TCRdb's D call, TRBD1, is unchecked because there is no DNA. The germline V gene has CDR1 SGDLS and CDR2 YYNGEE. CDR3 size: 22 residues. The CDR3 loop reads CASSVASGGWSEGVGRYNEQFF.

The chain joins TRBV10-3 to TRBJ2-7; TCRdb's D gene call, TRBD2, goes unchecked for lack of DNA. This CDR3 spans 17 amino acids. The germline gives CDR1 ENHRY, CDR2 SYGVKD. CDR3 amino acids: CAISESRGLANSYEQYF.

The chain links TRBV5-1 to TRBJ2-2. CDR3 length: 14 residues. Germline V gene data show CDR1 as SGHRS and CDR2 as YFSETQ. CDR3 amino acids: CASSWAQNTGELFF.

The chain carries TRBV6-1 and TRBJ1-1; the D call of TRBD1 rests on TCRdb alone, since no DNA is present to check it. From germline, CDR1 is MNHNS and CDR2 SASEGT. This CDR3 spans 15 amino acids. The CDR3 sequence: CASSEQGTIYTEAFF.

The CDR3 sequence is CASGSGGANTEAFF. This chain uses TRBV6-1 with TRBJ1-1; the D gene TCRdb calls, TRBD1, cannot be checked with no DNA. This CDR3 region has 14 residues. CDR1 MNHNS and CDR2 SASEGT come from the germline V gene.

V is TRBV14 and J is TRBJ2-1; TCRdb picks TRBD1, but there is no DNA to check that call. The CDR3 is 16 amino acids. The V gene's germline CDR1 is SGHDN and CDR2 FVKESK. This chain's CDR3 is CASSQDLISGGGEQFF.

The chain links TRBV2 to TRBJ2-1. CDR1 and CDR2 (germline): SNHLY, FYNNEI. CDR3 length: 11 amino acids. CDR3 loop: CASRVYNEQFF. Using reference TRBV2 and TRBJ2-1 for the parts outside the CDR3, the full variable domain is EPEVTQTPSHQVTQMGQEVILRCVPISNHLYFYWYRQILGQKVEFLVSFYNNEISEKSEIFDDQFSVERPDGSNFTLKIRSTKLEDSAMYFCASRVYNEQFFGPGTRLTVL.

The rearrangement joins TRBV6-2 or TRBV6-3 to TRBJ2-1; TCRdb designates TRBD2, a call that cannot be tested without DNA. The CDR3 consists of 13 residues. Germline CDR1 MNHEY, CDR2 SVGEGT. CDR3 residues: CASRTSGEGEQFF.

The chain joins TRBV9 to TRBJ1-6. CDR1 and CDR2 from the germline V gene are SGDLS and YYNGEE. This CDR3 comprises 16 residues. The CDR3 sequence: CASSDAGRVGNSPLHF.

This sequence joins TRBV27 and TRBJ2-7; TCRdb's D call of TRBD2 is untestable without DNA. CDR3 length: 13 residues. From germline, CDR1 is MNHEY and CDR2 SMNVEV (reference sequence). CDR3: CASSPAGSYEQYF.

The chain links TRBV5-1 to TRBJ2-7; the D gene TCRdb calls, TRBD1, cannot be checked with no DNA. Germline CDR1 SGHRS, CDR2 YFSETQ. The CDR3 covers 15 residues. CDR3 sequence reads: CASSPSWDRDYEQYF.

The V call is TRBV11-1, the J call TRBJ2-1; there is no DNA to check the TCRdb D call of TRBD1. The CDR3 is made up of 12 amino acids. CDR1 and CDR2 from the germline V gene are SGHAT and FQDESV (reference sequence). The CDR3: CAGQGMDNEQFF.

This chain joins TRBV11-2 and TRBJ2-3; checking the TCRdb D call of TRBD2 is not possible without DNA. The germline V gene has CDR1 SGHAT and CDR2 FQNNGV. The CDR3 is 15 amino acids. CDR3 loop: CASSLRGAGGDTQYF.

J is TRBJ2-3 and V is TRBV3-1; TCRdb outputs TRBD1, but without DNA this stays unchecked. From germline, CDR1 is LGHDT and CDR2 YNNKEL (reference sequence). This CDR3 comprises 17 residues. This CDR3 is CASSLKRGTAITDTQYF.

CDR3 in amino acids: CASSPTNERGNEQFF. This chain links TRBV7-3 with TRBJ2-1; TCRdb proposes TRBD1, but this gene call is untestable without DNA. The CDR3 length is 15 residues. Germline V gene data show CDR1 as SGHTA and CDR2 as FQGTGA.

The gene calls are TRBV5-1 and TRBJ2-7; the TRBD1 assignment by TCRdb is unverifiable without DNA. The CDR3 sequence is 16 residues long. The germline gives CDR1 SGHRS, CDR2 YFSETQ. Here the CDR3 reads CASSGSLRDRHYEQYF.

The gene calls are TRBV7-9 and TRBJ2-7; TCRdb names TRBD1, which stays unverified in the absence of DNA. In germline, CDR1 is SEHNR, CDR2 FQNEAQ (reference sequence). The CDR3 is made up of 12 amino acids. CDR3 amino acids: CAIDRGSYEQYF.

The rearrangement uses TRBV5-1 and TRBJ2-1; the D call from TCRdb, TRBD2, cannot be confirmed without DNA. This CDR3 spans 15 amino acids. Germline V lookup: CDR1 SGHRS, CDR2 YFSETQ. The CDR3 reads CASSLVAGSANEQFF.

V is TRBV6-2 or TRBV6-3 and J is TRBJ2-7; without DNA, the TCRdb call of TRBD1 cannot be checked. CDR1 and CDR2 (germline): MNHEY, SVGEGT. The CDR3 runs 13 residues. The CDR3 reads CATGRLGAYEQYF.

The chain joins TRBV27 to TRBJ2-5; absent DNA, TCRdb's TRBD2 call cannot be checked. Germline lookup yields CDR1 MNHEY and CDR2 SMNVEV (reference sequence). This CDR3 comprises 15 residues. The CDR3 region is CASSTNRDSQETQYF.

The V gene is TRBV20-1, the J gene TRBJ1-6; TCRdb names TRBD1, which stays unverified in the absence of DNA. From germline, CDR1 is DFQATT and CDR2 SNEGSKA (reference sequence). This CDR3 region has 14 residues. The CDR3 protein is CSAKQGSFDEPLHF.

The chain employs TRBV12-3 or TRBV12-4 and TRBJ2-7; the D gene TCRdb calls, TRBD1, cannot be checked with no DNA. CDR3 length: 14 residues. CDR3: CASSVRDRGYEQYF.

The chain uses TRBV20-1 and TRBJ2-2; TCRdb returns TRBD1, unconfirmable since there is no DNA. The CDR3 contains 15 residues. Germline loops: CDR1 DFQATT, CDR2 SNEGSKA (reference sequence). CDR3 residues: CSARGGGKNTGELFF.

The rearrangement links TRBV4-3 to TRBJ1-3. This CDR3 has 15 residues. Germline-derived CDR1 and CDR2 are LGHNA and YSLEER. CDR3 sequence reads: CASSQQVSSGNTIYF.

V gene TRBV7-5 combines with J gene TRBJ2-2; TCRdb names TRBD1, which stays unverified in the absence of DNA. TRBV7-5 is labeled a pseudogene. This CDR3 comprises 16 residues. CDR3 in amino acids: CISVPEPALVTGELFF.

This sequence joins TRBV12-3 or TRBV12-4 and TRBJ2-2; TCRdb gives TRBD1 as the D gene, but with no DNA this cannot be confirmed. CDR3 length: 15 residues. The CDR3 reads CASRSQGARTGELFF.